The source of this T cell receptor (beta chain) is a study of blood T cell repertoires in COVID-19. About the research overall: Samples representing acute and convalescent COVID-19 were sourced from the United States, Italy and Spain.

In the authors' methods: Amplification from reference gene primers served as the basis for estimated nucleated cell counts. Libraries were prepared by immunoSEQ multiplex PCR; TCRdb keeps only in-frame clonotypes and omits some of them. V and J calls and clone size are those listed in that table; D and trimming were worked out from the DNA. The sample lists roughly 87,000 clones, about 88% occurring once. This CDR3 has 15 residues. The germline CDR1 and CDR2 sequences are ENHRY and SYGVKD. The germline V and J ends were trimmed by 2 bases and 1 base, with 6 bases remaining between them. What was sequenced was peripheral blood. The chain is built from TRBV10-3 and TRBJ1-6; tentatively, D is TRBD1 (5 bases). The clonotype comes from a man between 40 and 49 years old with acute or convalescent COVID-19. The chain's CDR3 is CAISEGASYNSPLHF. The CDR3 nucleotides read TGTGCCATCAGTGAGGGGGCATCCTATAATTCACCCCTCCACTTT.